The 31 T cell receptor beta chains listed next were all sequenced from one sample in a study of T-cell memory formation after mild COVID-19. Via MiXCR, TCRdb re-called the 5' RACE reads, giving one row per CDR3 protein. The sample includes 250,000 or so distinct CDR3 sequences, approximately 18% of them seen just once. Sequencing was done on a sample of PBMCs or a T cell subset sorted from them (not recorded which). The source of these receptors is a man aged 18 to 35 who had mild COVID-19 (a few samples of this study predate the infection). Cell type and time point are not known.

This clonotype was found a few times. The rearrangement uses TRBV20-1 and TRBJ2-6; D call uncertain. V was clipped by 7 bases and J by 0 bases, with 7 bases between them. This CDR3 contains 13 residues. Germline assignment: CDR1 DFQATT and CDR2 SNEGSKA (reference sequence). The CDR3 coding sequence is TGCAGTGGGGTGCCCTCTGGGGCCAACGTCCTGACTTTC. This codes for CSGVPSGANVLTF.

The chain is built from TRBV12-3 or TRBV12-4 and TRBJ1-6, with D perhaps TRBD1 (6 bases). V lost 7 bases and J 3 bases, leaving 13 bases between the germline ends. This CDR3 comprises 15 residues. CDR3 sequence: CASTPDRFYNSPLHF. CDR3 DNA sequence: TGTGCCAGCACTCCCGACAGGTTCTATAATTCACCCCTCCACTTT.

In this sample, this clonotype turned up a few times. The chain combines TRBV6-5 with TRBJ1-2; TRBD1 agrees at 10 bases. CDR3 length equals 14 residues. Germline values: CDR1 MNHEY, CDR2 SVGAGI. Losses at the gene ends were 5 bases for V and 7 bases for J; bases not matched to a gene: 7. The CDR3 here is CASSRQGAQRGYTF. DNA for the CDR3: TGTGCCAGCAGTAGACAGGGGGCCCAACGTGGCTACACCTTC.

The CDR3 region has the DNA TGCAGTGCTAGAGACCCCGGGCAGGGGCAGAAACAGCCCCAGCATTTT. Residues: CSARDPGQGQKQPQHF. J is TRBJ1-5 and V is TRBV20-1; D might be TRBD1 (6 bases). The ends were cut back, 0 bases at V and 7 bases at J, with 19 bases in the middle. CDR1 and CDR2 (germline): DFQATT, SNEGSKA (reference sequence). This CDR3 is built from 16 residues.

This clonotype was seen more than once but under ten times. V is TRBV9 and J is TRBJ2-1; D may correspond to TRBD1 or TRBD2 (6 bases each). Trimming shortened V by 3 bases and J by 9 bases, and 10 bases separated the two germline ends. Germline V gene lookup returns CDR1 SGDLS and CDR2 YYNGEE. The length of the CDR3 is 12 residues. The chain's CDR3 is CASSASGAEQFF. The CDR3 DNA is TGTGCCAGCAGCGCCTCGGGGGCTGAGCAGTTCTTC.

This clonotype occurred many times. This chain links TRBV29-1 with TRBJ2-2; D uncertain. Trimming stripped 7 bases from V and 0 bases from J, with 9 bases between. Germline V CDR1 and CDR2: SQVTM, ANQGSEA. The length of the CDR3 is 13 residues. In nucleotides, the CDR3 is TGCAGCGGATGGGATTCGAACACCGGGGAGCTGTTTTTT. As protein: CSGWDSNTGELFF.

This clonotype was recorded a few times. The chain carries TRBV10-2 and TRBJ2-3; no reliable D call. The CDR3 length is 14 residues. The V gene's germline CDR1 is WSHSY and CDR2 SAAADI. The V end was cut by 0 bases, the J end by 3 bases, with 7 bases between. CDR3 coding DNA: TGCGCCAGCAGTGAGTCCGACCCGACAGATACGCAGTATTTT. This encodes CASSESDPTDTQYF.

The sample holds a few counts of this clonotype. The rearrangement links TRBV20-1 to TRBJ2-1; TRBD2 might be the D (6 bases). The CDR3 is made up of 18 amino acids. Germline values: CDR1 DFQATT, CDR2 SNEGSKA (reference sequence). The CDR3 DNA reads as TGCAGCGCTGGGGATTTTTATGTCGGAGGGAGCTCCTACAATGAGCAGTTCTTC. Protein: CSAGDFYVGGSSYNEQFF.

This clonotype has more than one count but fewer than ten. CDR3 nucleotides: TGTGCCATCAGTGCCGGATTTAGCAATCAGCCCCAGCATTTT. Its translation: CAISAGFSNQPQHF. The chain combines TRBV10-3 with TRBJ1-5, with D unresolved. Trimming took off 4 bases at V and 0 bases at J, with 7 bases between the two ends. The CDR3 length is 14 residues. The germline CDR1 and CDR2 sequences are ENHRY and SYGVKD.

The chain is built from TRBV7-6 and TRBJ1-6; TRBD1 agrees at 8 bases. The ends lost 4 bases at V and 7 bases at J; junction bases unmatched: 6. The germline V gene has CDR1 SGHVS and CDR2 FNYEAQ. CDR3 length: 15 amino acids. The CDR3 loop is CASSYTGGENSPLHF. The CDR3 region has the DNA TGTGCCAGCAGCTATACAGGGGGTGAGAATTCACCCCTCCACTTT.

This clonotype showed up just a few times. The chain is built from TRBV7-2 and TRBJ2-3; maybe TRBD2 (5 bases). Trimming stripped 5 bases from V and 5 bases from J, with 11 bases between. The CDR3 consists of 13 residues. Germline values: CDR1 SGHTA, CDR2 FQGNSA. CDR3 nucleotide sequence: TGTGCCAGCAGCCAATCCGGGGTAGATACGCAGTATTTT. It translates to CASSQSGVDTQYF.

The rearrangement links TRBV11-2 to TRBJ2-1; TRBD2 agrees at 8 bases. V lost 5 bases to trimming and J lost 5 bases; unmatched junction nucleotides: 5. CDR1 is SGHAT, CDR2 FQNNGV, per germline. The CDR3 has 14 residues. CDR3 DNA: TGTGCCAGCAGCGAGGCGGGGGGAAACAATGAGCAGTTCTTC. Its protein is CASSEAGGNNEQFF.

The CDR3 region is CASSQDAYVSNQPQHF. The DNA for the CDR3 is TGCGCCAGCAGCCAAGATGCATATGTTAGCAATCAGCCCCAGCATTTT. The V call is TRBV4-3, the J call TRBJ1-5; unclear D gene. Germline CDR1 and CDR2: LGHNA and YSLEER. Trimming stripped 0 bases from V and 0 bases from J, with 9 bases between. The CDR3 has 16 residues.

This clonotype was counted a few times. The genes are TRBV7-8 and TRBJ2-6, with TRBD1 identical over 8 bases. CDR3 size: 15 residues. The germline V gene encodes CDR1 SGHVS and CDR2 FQNEAQ. V lost 5 bases, J lost 4 bases, and 4 bases stayed unmatched. The CDR3 DNA reads TGTGCCAGCAGCACCCAGGGGGCGGGGGCCAACGTCCTGACTTTC. Its translation is CASSTQGAGANVLTF.

This clonotype showed up just once. V gene TRBV28 combines with J gene TRBJ2-7; weak D call: TRBD2 (6 bases). Germline lookup yields CDR1 MDHEN and CDR2 SYDVKM. Trimming left V 6 bases short and J 2 bases short, with 11 bases between. This CDR3 comprises 13 residues. This chain's CDR3 is CASRLGGTYEQYV. CDR3 in DNA: TGTGCCAGCAGACTTGGGGGGACCTACGAGCAGTACGTC.

The table lists this clonotype with a few counts. The CDR3 region has the DNA TGCGCCAGCAGCTTGGGGTACAGAGCCTCTGGAAACACCATATATTTT. This sequence encodes CASSLGYRASGNTIYF. V usage is TRBV5-1 and J usage is TRBJ1-3; D gene ambiguous. The ends were cut back, 0 bases at V and 0 bases at J, with 10 bases in the middle. The germline V gene encodes CDR1 SGHRS and CDR2 YFSETQ. This CDR3 is 16 amino acids long.

This clonotype appeared a few times. The CDR3 protein is CSAREWDSSSNEQFF. The DNA for the CDR3 is TGCAGTGCTAGAGAGTGGGACTCTTCGTCCAATGAGCAGTTCTTC. The chain joins TRBV20-1 to TRBJ2-1, with D maybe TRBD2 (6 bases). The CDR3 is 15 residues long. Per germline, CDR1 DFQATT and CDR2 SNEGSKA (reference sequence). V lost 0 bases, J lost 6 bases, and 15 bases lay in between.

This clonotype was picked up a small number of times. CDR3 in DNA: TGTGCCAGCAGCGCGCGGACCGGGACCGAAACTTTCTTT. Amino acids: CASSARTGTETFF. This chain connects TRBV7-9 to TRBJ1-1; tentative D call: TRBD1 (5 bases). The ends were cut back, 5 bases at V and 12 bases at J, with 19 bases in the middle. The V gene's germline CDR1 is SEHNR and CDR2 FQNEAQ (reference sequence). This CDR3 is built from 13 residues.

This clonotype has only a few counts. This chain links TRBV7-8 with TRBJ2-2; D gene ambiguous. The CDR3 has 17 amino acids. CDR1 and CDR2 (germline): SGHVS, FQNEAQ. Between the trimmed V and J ends, which lost 4 bases and 3 bases, there was a span of 18 bases. This chain's CDR3 is CASSYKGPGRDTGELFF. The CDR3 region has the DNA TGTGCCAGCAGCTACAAGGGTCCAGGACGTGACACCGGGGAGCTGTTTTTT.

The chain uses TRBV20-1 and TRBJ2-1, with D unresolved. The CDR3 totals 12 residues. Germline V gene data show CDR1 as DFQATT and CDR2 as SNEGSKA (reference sequence). V was clipped by 3 bases and J by 6 bases, with 9 bases between them. In nucleotides, the CDR3 is TGCAGTGCTAGTGGCGACCGCAATGAGCAGTTCTTC. It translates to CSASGDRNEQFF.

The CDR3: CASSSPSPLHF. DNA of the CDR3: TGTGCCAGCAGTTCTCCCTCACCCCTCCACTTT. V is TRBV6-2 or TRBV6-3 and J is TRBJ1-6; no firm D call. Germline V gene lookup returns CDR1 MNHEY and CDR2 SVGEGT. Trimming pared 4 bases from V and 10 bases from J, leaving 5 bases between. This CDR3 has 11 amino acids.

The V gene is TRBV6-5, the J gene TRBJ2-1; 8 bases fit TRBD1. The CDR3 covers 14 residues. Germline assignment: CDR1 MNHEY and CDR2 SVGAGI. V shed 6 bases and J 4 bases; nucleotides not matched to a gene: 5. The CDR3 region has the DNA TGTGCCAGCAGCGGACAGGGACCATACAATGAGCAGTTCTTC. Its protein product is CASSGQGPYNEQFF.

This clonotype was detected a few times. The V gene is TRBV5-1, the J gene TRBJ1-2; D remains unclear. In germline, CDR1 is SGHRS, CDR2 YFSETQ. V was cut by 0 bases and J by 4 bases, with 7 bases left in between. CDR3 length equals 13 residues. CDR3 in amino acids: CASSLGGTYGYTF. The CDR3 region has the DNA TGCGCCAGCAGCTTGGGAGGTACCTATGGCTACACCTTC.

The V gene is TRBV19, the J gene TRBJ1-4; perhaps TRBD1 as D (5 bases). Between the trimmed V and J ends, which lost 10 bases and 6 bases, there was a span of 27 bases. Germline V gene data show CDR1 as LNHDA and CDR2 as SQIVND (reference sequence). The CDR3 contains 17 residues. The CDR3 sequence is CATTPRRGSSSYEKLFF. The CDR3 DNA follows: TGTGCCACTACCCCTAGGAGGGGATCCAGTTCGTATGAAAAACTGTTTTTT. The full variable domain, completed using reference TRBV19 and TRBJ1-4, is DGGITQSPKYLFRKEGQNVTLSCEQNLNHDAMYWYRQDPGQGLRLIYYSQIVNDFQKGDIAEGYSVSREKKESFPLTVTSAQKNPTAFYLCATTPRRGSSSYEKLFFGSGTQLSVL.

This clonotype was counted ten times or more. The chain carries TRBV9 and TRBJ2-2, with 7 bases matching TRBD2. Trimming at V came to 0 bases and at J to 1 base, leaving 0 bases not matched to a gene. The CDR3 consists of 15 residues. In germline, CDR1 is SGDLS, CDR2 YYNGEE. DNA of the CDR3: TGTGCCAGCAGCGTAGGCGGGGGGAACACCGGGGAGCTGTTTTTT. Protein product: CASSVGGGNTGELFF.

This clonotype appeared many times. This chain uses TRBV5-5 with TRBJ2-3, with D unresolved. The CDR3 spans 14 residues. Germline loops: CDR1 SGHKS, CDR2 YYEKEE (reference sequence). The V end lost 4 bases, the J end lost 6 bases, and 15 bases lay between the germline ends. Written as DNA, the CDR3 is TGTGCCAGCAGCCCGATTCACTCGAGGGATACGCAGTATTTT. It codes for CASSPIHSRDTQYF.

This clonotype was observed many times. This sequence joins TRBV21-1 and TRBJ2-3; the table gives TRBD1 as D, unverified against the DNA. TRBV21-1 constitutes a pseudogene. The CDR3 loop spans 16 amino acids. CDR3 sequence (DNA): TGTGCCAGCAGCGACCGAGGGACAGGGGGTCCAGATACGCAGTATTTT. Its protein product is CASSDRGTGGPDTQYF.

The chain joins TRBV5-1 to TRBJ2-7; 9 bases align to TRBD1. With V trimmed by 3 bases and J by 6 bases, 1 base remained unmatched. The CDR3 extends over 12 amino acids. Germline-derived CDR1 and CDR2 are SGHRS and YFSETQ. The chain's CDR3 is CASSWTGAEQYF. As DNA, the CDR3 is TGCGCCAGCAGCTGGACAGGGGCCGAGCAGTACTTC. The whole variable domain, remainder taken from reference TRBV5-1 and TRBJ2-7, is KAGVTQTPRYLIKTRGQQVTLSCSPISGHRSVSWYQQTPGQGLQFLFEYFSETQRNKGNFPGRFSGRQFSNSRSEMNVSTLELGDSALYLCASSWTGAEQYFGPGTRLTVT.

The chain combines TRBV18 with TRBJ1-2; D gene ambiguous. The germline V gene has CDR1 KGHSH and CDR2 LQKENI. Trimming removed 2 bases from V and 8 bases from J, with 18 bases in between. This CDR3 contains 15 residues. The CDR3 nucleotides read TGTGCCAGCTCACCAGGGCAGGATCTAGTCTTCGGCTACACCTTC. Amino acid sequence: CASSPGQDLVFGYTF.

This clonotype was seen repeatedly, ten times or more. This chain uses TRBV12-3 or TRBV12-4 with TRBJ1-2; 8 bases are shared with TRBD1. CDR3 length: 14 residues. Germline trimming cut 6 bases from V and 2 bases from J; bases unmatched to any gene: 5. CDR3 protein: CASSPRTGNYGYTF. The CDR3 DNA sequence: TGTGCCAGCAGCCCCCGGACAGGGAACTATGGCTACACCTTC.

This clonotype has more than one count but fewer than ten. The chain employs TRBV4-1 and TRBJ2-5; 7 nucleotides line up with TRBD2. The CDR3 has 16 amino acids. With V trimmed by 1 base and J by 2 bases, 7 bases remained unmatched. CDR1 and CDR2 (germline): MGHRA, YSYEKL. For the CDR3, the DNA is TGCGCCAGCAGCCAAGTTCCGGGCGGGGGACAAGAGACCCAGTACTTC. Translation gives CASSQVPGGGQETQYF.